The entry below gives a single T cell receptor (beta chain) sequence along with its context. Antigen specificity is unknown. This sample is part of a study of Tregs in tolerant kidney transplant recipients. Study-wide results and caveats: Changing PCR primers prevented nucleotide comparison between some patients' samples. Biological reproducibility was not directly addressed in this study.

This CDR3 has 11 amino acids. The germline V gene has CDR1 SGHTA and CDR2 FQGNSA. Trimming left V 2 bases short and J 5 bases short, with 4 bases between. Clones were read by immunoSEQ multiplex PCR, and TCRdb kept only the in-frame ones, dropping some. The table lists 75,000 to 85,000 clones, under 95% of them singletons. CD4+CD25+CD127- Tregs, CD4+CD25- non-Tregs, CD4 and CD8 cells were sorted. Thawed PBMCs were rested overnight at 37°C with roughly 200 IU/ml IL-2 before regulatory T cell sorting. The source is a human donor who received a combined kidney and bone marrow transplant. The rearrangement uses TRBV7-2 and TRBJ2-7; D ambiguous. Material: Tregs from blood, obtained before the transplant. CDR3 loop: CASSLWDEQYF. As DNA, the CDR3 is TGTGCCAGCAGCTTATGGGACGAGCAGTACTTC.